The entry that follows covers one T cell receptor (beta chain) sequence. Its matching antigen is unknown. The entry originates in a study of CD8+ T cells in alopecia areata. For the study at large: At a dose of 5 to 10 mg twice daily, oral tofacitinib was given to treated patients.

The authors extracted RNA and reverse transcribed it into cDNA as the sequencing template. Using immunoSEQ multiplex PCR, the repertoire was profiled, and TCRdb retains in-frame clones only, with some absent. In the table there are about 180,000 clones, less than 70% of which are singletons. Treatment defined: oral pan-JAK inhibitor, 5-10 mg twice daily. Trimming removed 6 bases from V and 3 bases from J, with 14 bases in between. CDR3 size: 15 residues. The germline V gene encodes CDR1 LNHDA and CDR2 SQIVND (reference sequence). Whole-study results and caveats: On tofacitinib, scalp clonality and expanded CD8+ clones among top 100 fell significantly.

The source material was CD8+ T cells sorted from blood, sampled at week 24, from a patient treated with tofacitinib. This chain joins TRBV19 and TRBJ2-2; no definite D call. This clonotype was obtained from a human donor with alopecia areata. The CDR3 DNA reads TGTGCCAGTAGCCAGACCCGGGTACACACCGGGGAGCTGTTTTTT. Encoded protein: CASSQTRVHTGELFF.